These T cell receptor beta chains were read from a single sample in a study of blood T cell repertoires in COVID-19. Sequencing used immunoSEQ multiplex PCR; TCRdb keeps in-frame clones, though not all of them. Altogether 310,000 or so clones are present, around 90% being singletons, with the ten largest covering roughly 1.1%. The sample consisted of PBMCs or T cells enriched from blood (not recorded which). The receptors come from a woman aged 30 to 39 who had recovered from COVID-19. Each CDR3 is given with its conserved first and last residue. Each record gives: V gene, clone size, J gene, D gene, CDR3 length, CDR3 DNA, CDR3 protein. The D gene is left open where the match is weak. Only part of the rows carry a size: once, few, many, or a class if the clone is expanded.

V gene: TRBV18; clone size: once; J gene: TRBJ2-3; D gene: TRBD2; CDR3 length: 16; CDR3 DNA: TGTGCCAGCTCACCACTGACTAGCGGGATCACAGATACGCAGTATTTT; CDR3 protein: CASSPLTSGITDTQYF
V gene: TRBV5-1; clone size: NA; J gene: TRBJ2-2; D gene: TRBD1; CDR3 length: 16; CDR3 DNA: TGCGCCAGCAGCCCCCTCGACAGGGGTAACACCGGGGAGCTGTTTTTT; CDR3 protein: CASSPLDRGNTGELFF
V gene: TRBV24-1; clone size: NA; J gene: TRBJ1-1; D gene: TRBD1; CDR3 length: 13; CDR3 DNA: TGTGCCACCAGGGGACAGGGTCGGACTGAAGCTTTCTTT; CDR3 protein: CATRGQGRTEAFF
V gene: TRBV30; clone size: once; J gene: TRBJ1-3; D gene: NA; CDR3 length: 15; CDR3 DNA: TGTGCCTGGAGCGCGGGACTGAACTCTGGAAACACCATATATTTT; CDR3 protein: CAWSAGLNSGNTIYF
V gene: TRBV19; clone size: NA; J gene: TRBJ2-3; D gene: TRBD1; CDR3 length: 14; CDR3 DNA: TGTGCCAGTAGGACAGGGGGAAGCACAGATACGCAGTATTTT; CDR3 protein: CASRTGGSTDTQYF
V gene: TRBV28; clone size: NA; J gene: TRBJ1-1; D gene: NA; CDR3 length: 14; CDR3 DNA: TGTGCCAGCAGTTTAGCGGGGGGTGCGACTGAAGCTTTCTTT; CDR3 protein: CASSLAGGATEAFF
V gene: TRBV7-3; clone size: NA; J gene: TRBJ2-1; D gene: NA; CDR3 length: 15; CDR3 DNA: TGTGCCAGCAGCCCAGACAAACGCTACAATGATGAGCAGTTCTTC; CDR3 protein: CASSPDKRYNDEQFF
V gene: TRBV7-3; clone size: NA; J gene: TRBJ1-1; D gene: NA; CDR3 length: 14; CDR3 DNA: TGTGCCAGCAGCCTGGGACACTCGAACACTGAAGCTTTCTTT; CDR3 protein: CASSLGHSNTEAFF
V gene: TRBV2; clone size: NA; J gene: TRBJ2-5; D gene: TRBD2; CDR3 length: 15; CDR3 DNA: TGTGCCAGCAGTGAGGTTGGGACTACCCTAGAGACCCAGTACTTC; CDR3 protein: CASSEVGTTLETQYF
V gene: TRBV5-1; clone size: NA; J gene: TRBJ2-5; D gene: NA; CDR3 length: 14; CDR3 DNA: TGCGCCAGCAGCCCGGGAGACCCAGAGGAGACCCAGTACTTC; CDR3 protein: CASSPGDPEETQYF
V gene: TRBV2; clone size: NA; J gene: TRBJ2-5; D gene: TRBD2; CDR3 length: 14; CDR3 DNA: TGTGCCAGCAGTGAAGTAGCGGGATGGGAGACCCAGTACTTC; CDR3 protein: CASSEVAGWETQYF
V gene: TRBV28; clone size: NA; J gene: TRBJ1-4; D gene: TRBD1; CDR3 length: 15; CDR3 DNA: TGTGCCAGCAGTGCCGGGGGACAGACTAATGAAAAACTGTTTTTT; CDR3 protein: CASSAGGQTNEKLFF
V gene: TRBV25-1; clone size: NA; J gene: TRBJ2-3; D gene: NA; CDR3 length: 14; CDR3 DNA: TGTGCCAGCAGTGGTAGCGGCTACACAGATACGCAGTATTTT; CDR3 protein: CASSGSGYTDTQYF
V gene: TRBV19; clone size: NA; J gene: TRBJ2-3; D gene: NA; CDR3 length: 14; CDR3 DNA: TGTGCCAGTAGTATTACAGGCAGCACAGATACGCAGTATTTT; CDR3 protein: CASSITGSTDTQYF
V gene: TRBV19; clone size: NA; J gene: TRBJ1-1; D gene: TRBD1; CDR3 length: 13; CDR3 DNA: TGTGCCAGTAGAAGCCAGGGGGCTGTTGAAGCTTTCTTT; CDR3 protein: CASRSQGAVEAFF
V gene: TRBV13; clone size: NA; J gene: TRBJ2-2; D gene: NA; CDR3 length: 17; CDR3 DNA: TGTGCCAGCAGCTCTTTCGGTACAAGGGGGAACACCGGGGAGCTGTTTTTT; CDR3 protein: CASSSFGTRGNTGELFF
V gene: TRBV27; clone size: NA; J gene: TRBJ2-5; D gene: TRBD2; CDR3 length: 18; CDR3 DNA: TGTGCCAGCAGTCCCCTCTCCCGACTAGCGGGAGGCCAAGAGACCCAGTACTTC; CDR3 protein: CASSPLSRLAGGQETQYF
V gene: TRBV18; clone size: NA; J gene: TRBJ2-2; D gene: TRBD2; CDR3 length: 20; CDR3 DNA: TGTGCCAGCTCACCGGTTGGACTAGCGGGAGTAGGGGTGAACACCGGGGAGCTGTTTTTT; CDR3 protein: CASSPVGLAGVGVNTGELFF
V gene: TRBV29-1; clone size: NA; J gene: TRBJ2-3; D gene: TRBD2; CDR3 length: 16; CDR3 DNA: TGCAGCGTCGCAAAATTAGCGGGAGACAGCACAGATACGCAGTATTTT; CDR3 protein: CSVAKLAGDSTDTQYF
V gene: TRBV6-5; clone size: NA; J gene: TRBJ2-5; D gene: TRBD1; CDR3 length: 15; CDR3 DNA: TGTGCCAGCAGGTACCCGGGACAGGGGGCCGAGACCCAGTACTTC; CDR3 protein: CASRYPGQGAETQYF
V gene: TRBV6-5; clone size: NA; J gene: TRBJ2-7; D gene: TRBD1; CDR3 length: 15; CDR3 DNA: TGTGCCAGCGGTTTCCCGGGACAGGGGGCTTGGGAGCAGTACTTC; CDR3 protein: CASGFPGQGAWEQYF
V gene: TRBV18; clone size: NA; J gene: TRBJ1-2; D gene: NA; CDR3 length: 14; CDR3 DNA: TGTGCCAGCTCACCGGACAGAAGAGACTATGGCTACACCTTC; CDR3 protein: CASSPDRRDYGYTF
V gene: TRBV19; clone size: NA; J gene: TRBJ2-2; D gene: TRBD2; CDR3 length: 15; CDR3 DNA: TGTGCCACAGGGGCTAGCGGGACGAACACCGGGGAGCTGTTTTTT; CDR3 protein: CATGASGTNTGELFF
V gene: TRBV6-5; clone size: NA; J gene: TRBJ1-2; D gene: NA; CDR3 length: 15; CDR3 DNA: TGTGCCAGCAGCCCCGGGCAGGGGAGCTACTATGGCTACACCTTC; CDR3 protein: CASSPGQGSYYGYTF
V gene: TRBV5-5; clone size: NA; J gene: TRBJ2-7; D gene: NA; CDR3 length: 10; CDR3 DNA: TGTAGGGGGAAACTCTACGAGCAGTACTTC; CDR3 protein: CRGKLYEQYF
V gene: TRBV28; clone size: NA; J gene: TRBJ1-2; D gene: TRBD1; CDR3 length: 14; CDR3 DNA: TGTGCCAGCAGTTCACCACCGGGACAGTATGGCTACACCTTC; CDR3 protein: CASSSPPGQYGYTF
V gene: TRBV7-8; clone size: once; J gene: TRBJ2-3; D gene: TRBD2; CDR3 length: 19; CDR3 DNA: TGTGCCAGCAGCCGTTCGATTCTCGTGACTAGCAGCAGCACAGATACGCAGTATTTT; CDR3 protein: CASSRSILVTSSSTDTQYF
V gene: TRBV5-1; clone size: once; J gene: TRBJ2-2; D gene: NA; CDR3 length: 14; CDR3 DNA: TGCGCCAGCAGCCCTTTTAGCGAATCCGGGGAGCTGTTTTTT; CDR3 protein: CASSPFSESGELFF
V gene: TRBV21-1; clone size: NA; J gene: TRBJ2-7; D gene: NA; CDR3 length: 12; CDR3 DNA: TGTGCCAGCAGCAAAGGGTCGGACGAGCAGTACTTC; CDR3 protein: CASSKGSDEQYF
V gene: TRBV6-2/TRBV6-3; clone size: NA; J gene: TRBJ2-1; D gene: NA; CDR3 length: 15; CDR3 DNA: TGTGCCAGCAGTTACAGACGGGATGCCCTAAATGAGCAGTTCTTC; CDR3 protein: CASSYRRDALNEQFF
V gene: TRBV30; clone size: NA; J gene: TRBJ2-3; D gene: TRBD2; CDR3 length: 13; CDR3 DNA: TGTGCCTGGTCCCCGGGGGGGGCTGATACGCAGTATTTT; CDR3 protein: CAWSPGGADTQYF
V gene: TRBV10-3; clone size: NA; J gene: TRBJ1-5; D gene: NA; CDR3 length: 15; CDR3 DNA: TGTGCCATCAGTGAGTCCTCACAGGGTTATCAGCCCCAGCATTTT; CDR3 protein: CAISESSQGYQPQHF
V gene: TRBV5-1; clone size: NA; J gene: TRBJ2-2; D gene: TRBD1; CDR3 length: 15; CDR3 DNA: TGCGCCAGCAGCTTACAGGGGCGTAGTGGCGGGGAGCTGTTTTTT; CDR3 protein: CASSLQGRSGGELFF